This T cell receptor (beta chain) was found in a study of neurological immune-mediated disorders. CDR3 length: 17 amino acids. V lost 0 bases to trimming and J lost 3 bases; unmatched junction nucleotides: 5. From germline, CDR1 is SGHRS and CDR2 YFSETQ. Noted time point: longitudinal time-point 1 (baseline). Maryland, USA blood bank volunteers served as healthy controls. This clonotype was recorded many times. The antigen is unknown. Synthesis of cDNA used 5'RACE (with 10-nucleotide random UMIs). TCRdb re-analysed the 5' RACE reads in MiXCR, keeping a single row per CDR3 protein. The sample holds some 49,000 distinct CDR3 sequences, over 8% seen once. Study findings and constraints: The greatest TCR clonal expansion occurred in HTLV-1-associated myelopathy and the least in multiple sclerosis, which fell below healthy controls. None of the CDR3 amino acid sequences of expanded clones recurred across subjects, suggesting private repertoires in all groups.

The clonotype comes from a woman between 40 and 50 years old in good health. The sample taken for sequencing was PBMCs. The chain couples TRBV5-1 to TRBJ2-3; 12 bases fit TRBD2. CDR3 bases: TGCGCCAGCAGCTTGGCCGGGACTAGCGGGTCTACAGATACGCAGTATTTT. This encodes CASSLAGTSGSTDTQYF.